This is a list of T cell receptor beta chains from one sample in a study of cytomegalovirus exposure and HLA in healthy donors. Measured with immunoSEQ multiplex PCR; TCRdb has only the in-frame clones, and not every one. The table lists about 210,000 clones, over 80% of them singletons. Sequenced sample: PBMCs. The receptors were gathered from a man aged 40-50 years in good health and CMV-seropositive. The CDR3 runs from the conserved cysteine through the conserved F or W. D genes are given only for firm matches. A row's size may be missing; if present it is once, few, many or a size class.

>-|TRBJ1-2|TRBD1|TRBV9
CASSVAAGGYYGYTF
TGTGCCAGCAGCGTAGCGGCAGGGGGTTACTATGGCTACACCTTC
>-|TRBJ1-1|TRBD1|TRBV2
CASKYRGATEAFF
TGTGCCAGCAAATACAGGGGGGCCACTGAAGCTTTCTTT
>-|TRBJ1-5|TRBD1|TRBV30
CAWSDGQGQPQHF
TGTGCCTGGAGTGACGGACAGGGTCAGCCCCAGCATTTT
>-|TRBJ2-2|-|TRBV6-5
CASSFNRRDTGELFF
TGTGCCAGCAGTTTCAATCGGAGAGACACCGGGGAGCTGTTTTTT
>-|TRBJ2-3|TRBD2|TRBV5-1
CASSLGTGGTTDTQYF
TGCGCCAGCAGCTTGGGAACGGGAGGCACCACAGATACGCAGTATTTT
>-|TRBJ1-1|-|TRBV27
CASSSGRETEAFF
TGTGCCAGCAGTAGCGGGCGGGAAACTGAAGCTTTCTTT
>-|TRBJ2-5|-|TRBV27
CASSLRSQETQYF
TGTGCCAGCAGTTTACGGTCACAAGAGACCCAGTACTTC
>-|TRBJ1-1|TRBD1|TRBV7-2
CASSFTGTGGTEAFF
TGTGCCAGCAGCTTTACCGGGACAGGAGGCACTGAAGCTTTCTTT
>-|TRBJ1-1|-|TRBV11-3
CASSLVGGWNTEAFF
TGTGCCAGCAGCTTAGTGGGGGGGTGGAACACTGAAGCTTTCTTT
>-|TRBJ1-2|TRBD1|TRBV28
CASSSSRQGAAGYTF
TGTGCCAGCAGTTCCTCTAGACAGGGGGCTGCTGGCTACACCTTC
>-|TRBJ2-7|TRBD2|TRBV27
CASKGEREGRSYEQYF
TGTGCCAGCAAGGGGGAGCGGGAGGGCCGCTCCTACGAGCAGTACTTC
>-|TRBJ2-3|-|TRBV11-2
CASSPGLNTQYF
TGTGCCAGCAGCCCCGGACTAAATACGCAGTATTTT
>-|TRBJ1-4|TRBD1|TRBV5-8
CASSLPGTGREKLFF
TGTGCCAGCAGCCTGCCCGGGACAGGGCGTGAAAAACTGTTTTTT
>-|TRBJ1-4|TRBD1|TRBV6-5
CASSEGQGEEKLFF
TGTGCCAGCAGTGAGGGACAGGGGGAGGAAAAACTGTTTTTT
>-|TRBJ1-5|TRBD1|TRBV7-6
CASSRDEDRKVQPQHF
TGTGCCAGCAGCCGAGACGAGGACAGGAAGGTCCAGCCCCAGCATTTT
>-|TRBJ2-2|-|TRBV7-3
CASSLGHNTGELFF
TGTGCCAGCAGCTTAGGGCATAACACCGGGGAGCTGTTTTTT
>few|TRBJ1-2|TRBD1|TRBV27
CASSLTGAGGWDGYGYTF
TGTGCCAGCAGTTTAACAGGGGCGGGGGGGTGGGACGGCTATGGCTACACCTTC
>-|TRBJ2-5|TRBD2|TRBV10-3
CAISGPGLAGGPGTQYF
TGTGCCATCAGTGGCCCGGGACTAGCGGGAGGGCCGGGGACCCAGTACTTC
>-|TRBJ2-3|TRBD2|TRBV5-6
CASSPGLVSFPDTQYF
TGTGCCAGCAGCCCCGGACTAGTTTCTTTTCCAGATACGCAGTATTTT
>-|TRBJ2-7|-|TRBV7-2
CASSLALEQYF
TGTGCCAGCAGCTTAGCACTCGAGCAGTACTTC
>-|TRBJ1-1|TRBD1|TRBV18
CASSPGQGYTEAFF
TGTGCCAGCTCACCCGGACAGGGCTACACTGAAGCTTTCTTT
>once|TRBJ1-4|TRBD1|TRBV6-1
CASRGQDTNEKLFF
TGTGCCAGCAGGGGACAGGACACTAATGAAAAACTGTTTTTT
>-|TRBJ1-4|TRBD1|TRBV7-7
CASSAGTGNEKLFF
TGTGCCAGCAGCGCCGGGACAGGGAATGAAAAACTGTTTTTT
>few|TRBJ2-3|-|TRBV7-3
CASSSNGVTDTQYF
TGTGCCAGCAGCTCGAACGGGGTCACAGATACGCAGTATTTT
>-|TRBJ2-1|TRBD2|TRBV7-2
CASSLDSGLADNEQFF
TGTGCCAGCAGCTTAGATAGCGGGCTGGCGGACAATGAGCAGTTCTTC
>-|TRBJ2-7|-|TRBV7-6
CASSLGREYEQYF
TGTGCCAGCAGCTTAGGCCGAGAGTACGAGCAGTACTTC
>-|TRBJ2-7|-|TRBV27
CASSPRGDGQYF
TGTGCCAGCAGTCCCCGGGGTGACGGGCAGTACTTC
>-|TRBJ1-2|TRBD1|TRBV27
CASSWTGGRLNYGYTF
TGTGCCAGCAGTTGGACAGGGGGCCGCCTTAACTATGGCTACACCTTC
>-|TRBJ2-5|-|TRBV27
CASSPPNRTQYF
TGTGCCAGCAGTCCCCCCAATAGGACCCAGTACTTC
>-|TRBJ1-6|-|TRBV7-9
CASSLVGDSPLHF
TGTGCCAGCAGCTTAGTAGGGGATTCACCCCTCCACTTT
>-|TRBJ2-1|TRBD2|TRBV11-2
CASSRISGASGEVFF
TGTGCCAGCAGCCGCATCTCTGGGGCTAGCGGAGAAGTTTTCTTC
>-|TRBJ1-5|-|TRBV6-6
CASSRINSSNQPQHF
TGTGCCAGCAGCCGAATCAATAGTAGCAATCAGCCCCAGCATTTT
>-|TRBJ2-1|TRBD2|TRBV15
CATSPFREGRYNEQFF
TGTGCCACCAGCCCTTTCCGGGAGGGTAGGTACAATGAGCAGTTCTTC
>-|TRBJ2-1|TRBD2|TRBV10-2
CASKLAGYNEQFF
TGCGCCAGCAAACTAGCGGGATACAATGAGCAGTTCTTC
>-|TRBJ1-1|-|TRBV18
CASSPASTVNTEAFF
TGTGCCAGCTCACCGGCTTCGACAGTGAACACTGAAGCTTTCTTT
>-|TRBJ2-1|-|TRBV6-5
CASSYAADYNEQFF
TGTGCCAGCAGTTACGCGGCAGACTACAATGAGCAGTTCTTC
>-|TRBJ2-1|-|TRBV29-1
CSVPDNYNEQFF
TGCAGCGTCCCGGACAACTACAATGAGCAGTTCTTC
>-|TRBJ2-7|TRBD2|TRBV11-2
CASSSFGTSGRVQYF
TGTGCCAGCAGCTCCTTCGGGACTAGCGGGAGAGTGCAGTACTTC
>-|TRBJ1-1|TRBD1|TRBV7-8
CASSRDRGLEAFF
TGTGCCAGCAGCCGGGACAGGGGCTTGGAAGCTTTCTTT
>-|TRBJ1-2|TRBD1|TRBV28
CASSLDRDGYTF
TGTGCCAGCAGTCTAGACAGGGACGGCTACACCTTC
>-|TRBJ2-3|-|TRBV7-7
CASSLLGTDTQYF
TGTGCCAGCAGCCTTCTAGGCACAGATACGCAGTATTTT
>-|TRBJ2-5|-|TRBV6-4
CASSESPQETQYF
TGTGCCAGCAGTGAGAGTCCGCAAGAGACCCAGTACTTC